Sequencing of this TCR beta chain was carried out in a study of early T cells in non-severe SARS-CoV-2 infection. Overall study context: The sequenced material was bulk RNA from unsorted whole blood, and its chains were unpaired.

Germline V gene data show CDR1 as MDHEN and CDR2 as SYDVKM. The CDR3 loop spans 16 amino acids. Trimming took 7 bases from V and 2 from J; bases not matched to a gene: 8. The table lists this clonotype with a few counts. Each single cDNA molecule received a unique molecular identifier. Each CDR3 protein is one row after TCRdb ran MiXCR on the 5' RACE reads. In the table there are some 40,000 distinct CDR3 sequences, about 12% of which are singletons. Sequencing was performed on whole blood. This sequence was found in an adult who was a healthcare worker with PCR-confirmed SARS-CoV-2 infection or an uninfected control (not recorded which). The chain uses TRBV28 and TRBJ2-3; 11 bases fit TRBD2. The CDR3 here is CASTLGTSGFTDTQYF. The CDR3 DNA follows: TGTGCCAGCACTCTGGGGACTAGCGGATTCACAGATACGCAGTATTTT.